The rows below give T cell receptor beta chains drawn from one sample of a study of T-cell reconstitution after alpha-beta-depleted transplantation in children. MiXCR, run by TCRdb on the PCR reads, gives a single entry per CDR3 protein. The profile shows approximately 520,000 distinct CDR3 sequences, less than 35% of them singletons. Source: PBMCs from the stem cell graft donor, taken from the stem cell graft. The receptors originated from a human donor who donated a stem cell graft to a child with aplastic anemia. The CDR3 runs from the conserved cysteine through the conserved F or W. D genes are given only for firm matches. Clone size is given for some rows only: seen once, a few or many times, or a class if the clone is expanded.

abundance: few
d_gene: .
v_gene: TRBV6-2/TRBV6-3
j_gene: TRBJ1-1
CDR3nt: TGTGCCAGCAGTCCTGGGGGGATGACTGAAGCTTTCTTT
CDR3aa: CASSPGGMTEAFF

abundance: few
d_gene: .
v_gene: TRBV10-3
j_gene: TRBJ2-1
CDR3nt: TGTGCCATCAGTACTACAGGGAAGGATGAGCAGTTCTTC
CDR3aa: CAISTTGKDEQFF

abundance: few
d_gene: .
v_gene: TRBV28
j_gene: TRBJ2-2
CDR3nt: TGTGCCAGCAGTTTATACCGGGGAATAAACACCGGGGAGCTGTTTTTT
CDR3aa: CASSLYRGINTGELFF

abundance: few
d_gene: TRBD2
v_gene: TRBV7-2
j_gene: TRBJ2-5
CDR3nt: TGTGCCAGCAGCCCAAGGCGCTCTAGCGGGAGTGGAGAGACCCAGTACTTC
CDR3aa: CASSPRRSSGSGETQYF

abundance: .
d_gene: TRBD2
v_gene: TRBV6-5
j_gene: TRBJ2-6
CDR3nt: TGTGCCAGCAGTTACGATGGGGGGGCTGGGGCCAACGTCCTGACTTTC
CDR3aa: CASSYDGGAGANVLTF

abundance: .
d_gene: TRBD2
v_gene: TRBV5-1
j_gene: TRBJ2-3
CDR3nt: TGCGCCAGCAGGACCGGGACAGGGACGCGACTAGCGGGAGAAGGGGATACGCAGTATTTT
CDR3aa: CASRTGTGTRLAGEGDTQYF

abundance: .
d_gene: .
v_gene: TRBV29-1
j_gene: TRBJ2-6
CDR3nt: TGCAGCGTTGTCGTGGGCAGAGAGTACTCTGGGGCCAACGTCCTGACTTTC
CDR3aa: CSVVVGREYSGANVLTF

abundance: .
d_gene: .
v_gene: TRBV20-1
j_gene: TRBJ2-3
CDR3nt: TGCAGTGCTGCGGGGACCTCCCCAGATACGCAGTATTTT
CDR3aa: CSAAGTSPDTQYF

abundance: .
d_gene: .
v_gene: TRBV12-3/TRBV12-4
j_gene: TRBJ2-7
CDR3nt: TGTGCCAGCAGTCCCCTACTGAAGACAGCGGGCTACGAGCAGTACTTC
CDR3aa: CASSPLLKTAGYEQYF

abundance: .
d_gene: TRBD1
v_gene: TRBV10-1
j_gene: TRBJ1-1
CDR3nt: TGCGCCAGCAGCACAGGGGAGAAGGCTGAAGCTTTCTTT
CDR3aa: CASSTGEKAEAFF

abundance: .
d_gene: TRBD2
v_gene: TRBV5-1
j_gene: TRBJ2-5
CDR3nt: TGCGCCAGCAGCTTGGTGGGGCTAGCGGGAGTTCAAGAGACCCAGTACTTC
CDR3aa: CASSLVGLAGVQETQYF

abundance: .
d_gene: .
v_gene: TRBV27
j_gene: TRBJ1-1
CDR3nt: TGTGCCAGCAGTTTACTAGCCGGGACGGATATAAGGAACACTGAAGCTTTCTTT
CDR3aa: CASSLLAGTDIRNTEAFF

abundance: .
d_gene: .
v_gene: TRBV11-2
j_gene: TRBJ2-6
CDR3nt: TGTGCCAGTTCGGGTGGGGCCAACGTCCTGACTTTC
CDR3aa: CASSGGANVLTF

abundance: .
d_gene: .
v_gene: TRBV5-6
j_gene: TRBJ2-5
CDR3nt: TGTGCCAGCAGCTTGGCCGGTGAAGGGTTCGTGGGGCAAGAGACCCAGTACTTC
CDR3aa: CASSLAGEGFVGQETQYF

abundance: once
d_gene: TRBD2
v_gene: TRBV30
j_gene: TRBJ2-7
CDR3nt: TGTGCCTGGATCGGGGGCAAACTAGCGGGAGTCCCCCACGAGCAGTACTTC
CDR3aa: CAWIGGKLAGVPHEQYF

abundance: few
d_gene: .
v_gene: TRBV12-3/TRBV12-4
j_gene: TRBJ2-7
CDR3nt: TGTGCCAGCAGTTTACAGGGGGGTTTAGTCTACGAGCAGTACTTC
CDR3aa: CASSLQGGLVYEQYF

abundance: .
d_gene: .
v_gene: TRBV7-2
j_gene: TRBJ2-1
CDR3nt: TGTGCCAGCAGCCGGTCACTAGCCTCCATTATAAATGAGCAGTTCTTC
CDR3aa: CASSRSLASIINEQFF

abundance: few
d_gene: TRBD2
v_gene: TRBV12-3/TRBV12-4
j_gene: TRBJ2-1
CDR3nt: TGTGCCAGCAGCTCGGGACTAGCGGGAGTTGAGCAGTTCTTC
CDR3aa: CASSSGLAGVEQFF

abundance: .
d_gene: .
v_gene: TRBV7-2
j_gene: TRBJ2-1
CDR3nt: TGTGCCAGCAGCTTTTCGGGGAGTAGGCGGAATGAGCAGTTCTTC
CDR3aa: CASSFSGSRRNEQFF

abundance: few
d_gene: .
v_gene: TRBV20-1
j_gene: TRBJ2-5
CDR3nt: TGCAGTGCTAGAGCCCTGGGGGCCAGGGTACAAGAGACCCAGTACTTC
CDR3aa: CSARALGARVQETQYF

abundance: .
d_gene: .
v_gene: TRBV5-1
j_gene: TRBJ1-5
CDR3nt: TGCGCCAGCAGCCCTGCCCCAGATCAGCCCCAGCATTTT
CDR3aa: CASSPAPDQPQHF

abundance: few
d_gene: .
v_gene: TRBV21-1
j_gene: TRBJ1-2
CDR3nt: TGTGCCAGCAGCGCACAGGGATATGGCTACACCTTC
CDR3aa: CASSAQGYGYTF

abundance: few
d_gene: .
v_gene: TRBV20-1
j_gene: TRBJ2-7
CDR3nt: TGCAGTGCTAGATGGGTCGTCGAGGGAGTTCTATCCTACGAGCAGTACTTC
CDR3aa: CSARWVVEGVLSYEQYF

abundance: .
d_gene: .
v_gene: TRBV20-1
j_gene: TRBJ1-1
CDR3nt: TGCAGTGCTAGAGATCCCCTCCGCTGGGCGCAGGGTGAAGCTTTCTTT
CDR3aa: CSARDPLRWAQGEAFF

abundance: .
d_gene: TRBD1
v_gene: TRBV19
j_gene: TRBJ1-1
CDR3nt: TGTGCCAGTATTACGGACAGGGCGAGGACTGAAGCTTTCTTT
CDR3aa: CASITDRARTEAFF

abundance: few
d_gene: .
v_gene: TRBV6-1
j_gene: TRBJ1-2
CDR3nt: TGTGCCAGCAGTGAAGCGGGACTAAATAACTATGGCTACACCTTC
CDR3aa: CASSEAGLNNYGYTF

abundance: few
d_gene: .
v_gene: TRBV7-2
j_gene: TRBJ2-5
CDR3nt: TGTGCCAGCAGCTTAATGCAGGGAGGGGGAGAGACCCAGTACTTC
CDR3aa: CASSLMQGGGETQYF

abundance: .
d_gene: TRBD2
v_gene: TRBV28
j_gene: TRBJ2-3
CDR3nt: TGTGCCAGCAGCCTAATTAGCGGGAGGGAGGCTGATACGCAGTATTTT
CDR3aa: CASSLISGREADTQYF

abundance: once
d_gene: .
v_gene: TRBV20-1
j_gene: TRBJ1-4
CDR3nt: TGCAGTGCTCGGTCGGGTAATGAAAAACTGTTTTTT
CDR3aa: CSARSGNEKLFF

abundance: .
d_gene: .
v_gene: TRBV20-1
j_gene: TRBJ1-2
CDR3nt: TGCAGTGCTAGAGTTGTTGGCAGGGACCGTGGCTACACCTTC
CDR3aa: CSARVVGRDRGYTF

abundance: .
d_gene: .
v_gene: TRBV7-2
j_gene: TRBJ2-1
CDR3nt: TGTGCCAGCAGCCCCCAAAGCGCCTCCGTGGAGTTCTTC
CDR3aa: CASSPQSASVEFF

abundance: .
d_gene: .
v_gene: TRBV29-1
j_gene: TRBJ2-6
CDR3nt: TGCAGCTGTGCAGGGGACCCCTCCCCTGGGGCCAACGTCCTGACTTTC
CDR3aa: CSCAGDPSPGANVLTF

abundance: few
d_gene: .
v_gene: TRBV12-3/TRBV12-4
j_gene: TRBJ2-5
CDR3nt: TGTGCCAGCAGTTTATCGGCAGGGTTGGAGACCCAGTACTTC
CDR3aa: CASSLSAGLETQYF

abundance: .
d_gene: TRBD2
v_gene: TRBV5-1
j_gene: TRBJ2-1
CDR3nt: TGCGCCAGCAGCGCTATAGCGGGGGGCTCCTACAATGAGCAGTTCTTC
CDR3aa: CASSAIAGGSYNEQFF

abundance: .
d_gene: .
v_gene: TRBV7-2
j_gene: TRBJ2-1
CDR3nt: TGTGCCAGCAGCTTAGATCGGGGCAAAGAGCAGTTCTTC
CDR3aa: CASSLDRGKEQFF

abundance: few
d_gene: .
v_gene: TRBV5-1
j_gene: TRBJ1-4
CDR3nt: TGCGCCAGCAGCTTGGACCTCCCCAGGTCGAATGAAAAACTGTTTTTT
CDR3aa: CASSLDLPRSNEKLFF

abundance: .
d_gene: TRBD2
v_gene: TRBV15
j_gene: TRBJ2-5
CDR3nt: TGTGCCACCAGCTCGGTAAAGATTTTGGGACTAGGAGAGACCCAGTACTTC
CDR3aa: CATSSVKILGLGETQYF

abundance: few
d_gene: .
v_gene: TRBV6-1
j_gene: TRBJ2-4
CDR3nt: TGTGCCAGCAGTCGGGACGGTACCAGGAACATTCAGTACTTC
CDR3aa: CASSRDGTRNIQYF

abundance: .
d_gene: .
v_gene: TRBV6-2/TRBV6-3
j_gene: TRBJ1-1
CDR3nt: TGTGCCAGCAGTTACTTGGGGTTCGGCACTGAAGCTTTCTTT
CDR3aa: CASSYLGFGTEAFF

abundance: .
d_gene: .
v_gene: TRBV6-1
j_gene: TRBJ1-3
CDR3nt: TGTGCCAGCAGTGAACTAGAGGGCGTCCGCTCTGGAAACACCATATATTTT
CDR3aa: CASSELEGVRSGNTIYF

abundance: .
d_gene: .
v_gene: TRBV10-3
j_gene: TRBJ2-1
CDR3nt: TGTGCCATCAGTGAGTCGCCCGGGAGTTTTAATGAGCAGTTCTTC
CDR3aa: CAISESPGSFNEQFF

abundance: .
d_gene: .
v_gene: TRBV7-2
j_gene: TRBJ1-2
CDR3nt: TGTGCCAGCAGCTTCGTCGGATATGGCTACACCTTC
CDR3aa: CASSFVGYGYTF

abundance: .
d_gene: .
v_gene: TRBV29-1
j_gene: TRBJ1-4
CDR3nt: TGCAGCGTTGGAGATCACACGCCCAGTAAACTGTTTTTT
CDR3aa: CSVGDHTPSKLFF

abundance: many
d_gene: TRBD1
v_gene: TRBV5-5
j_gene: TRBJ1-1
CDR3nt: TGTGCCAGCAGCGGACTGGGACAGGGGAACACTGAAGCTTTCTTT
CDR3aa: CASSGLGQGNTEAFF

abundance: .
d_gene: .
v_gene: TRBV10-3
j_gene: TRBJ2-1
CDR3nt: TGTGCCATCAGGCAAGACTCCGCGGACCAAAATGAGCAGTTCTTC
CDR3aa: CAIRQDSADQNEQFF

abundance: .
d_gene: .
v_gene: TRBV19
j_gene: TRBJ1-5
CDR3nt: TGTGCCAGTCGGGCGCAGGGGAGGAATCAGCCCCAGCATTTT
CDR3aa: CASRAQGRNQPQHF

abundance: few
d_gene: .
v_gene: TRBV20-1
j_gene: TRBJ1-2
CDR3nt: TGCAGTGCTAGAGATCGTGGTTCACCTCTTACTGATGGCTACACCTTC
CDR3aa: CSARDRGSPLTDGYTF

abundance: .
d_gene: .
v_gene: TRBV6-2/TRBV6-3
j_gene: TRBJ2-3
CDR3nt: TGTGCCAGCAGTTACTCGGGAGCGGGAGATACGCAGTATTTT
CDR3aa: CASSYSGAGDTQYF